The next 14 T cell receptor beta chains were all read from a single sample in a study of shared clonotypes between healthy human individuals. The assay was immunoSEQ multiplex PCR, and TCRdb's table has in-frame clones only and misses some. The repertoire holds some 2,400,000 clones, with approximately 95% as singletons. The sample comprised naive CD4+ T cells sorted from blood. The subset: CD45RA+ positively selected. These TCRs come from a man between 18 and 29 years old in good health.

The genes are TRBV7-9 and TRBJ2-7; D possibly matches TRBD1 or TRBD2 (6 bases each). CDR1 SEHNR and CDR2 FQNEAQ come from the germline V gene (reference sequence). The CDR3 spans 15 residues. V was shortened by 0 bases and J by 3 bases, with 12 bases between the two germline ends. CDR3 nucleotides: TGTGCCAGCAGCTTAGCGACGGGGGCCTTCTACGAGCAGTACTTC. Its translation is CASSLATGAFYEQYF. Drawing the rest from reference TRBV7-9 and TRBJ2-7, the complete variable domain is DTGVSQNPRHKITKRGQNVTFRCDPISEHNRLYWYRQTLGQGPEFLTYFQNEAQLEKSRLLSDRFSAERPKGSFSTLEIQRTEQGDSAMYLCASSLATGAFYEQYFGPGTRLTVT.

CDR3 coding DNA: TGCGCCAGCAGCCGGGGAGACAGATCCTACGAGCAGTACTTC. Translation gives CASSRGDRSYEQYF. The chain joins TRBV5-1 to TRBJ2-7; D tentatively fits TRBD1 or TRBD2 (5 bases each). The germline CDR1 and CDR2 sequences are SGHRS and YFSETQ. CDR3 length: 14 amino acids. The ends were cut back, 4 bases at V and 1 base at J, with 12 bases in the middle.

This clone is a singleton in its sample. The chain employs TRBV7-9 and TRBJ2-1, with D unclear. Germline CDR1 reads SEHNR; CDR2 reads FQNEAQ (reference sequence). Trimming pared 4 bases from V and 8 bases from J, leaving 18 bases between. The CDR3 has 15 amino acids. The CDR3 loop is CASSYPAIRADEQFF. CDR3 nucleotide sequence: TGTGCCAGCAGCTATCCGGCCATACGGGCGGATGAGCAGTTCTTC.

J is TRBJ2-3 and V is TRBV5-4, with D uncertain. Trimming pared 1 base from V and 0 bases from J, leaving 6 bases between. The CDR3 totals 14 residues. Germline V gene data show CDR1 as SGHNT and CDR2 as YYREEE (reference sequence). The CDR3 DNA is TGTGCCAGCAGCTTGAAGGCTAGCACAGATACGCAGTATTTT. Its protein product is CASSLKASTDTQYF.

The V and J genes are TRBV30 and TRBJ2-3; 8 bases map to TRBD1. The CDR3 consists of 13 residues. Germline V gene lookup returns CDR1 GTSNPN and CDR2 SVGIG (reference sequence). With 0 bases clipped from V and 6 bases from J, the junction kept 2 bases outside the gene matches. CDR3 region: CAWSVNRGDTQYF. As DNA, the CDR3 is TGTGCCTGGAGTGTAAACAGGGGGGATACGCAGTATTTT.

The V and J genes are TRBV9 and TRBJ1-6; D is perhaps TRBD1 (6 bases). This CDR3 spans 14 amino acids. The ends were cut back, 6 bases at V and 8 bases at J, with 15 bases in the middle. Germline V gene data show CDR1 as SGDLS and CDR2 as YYNGEE. Here the CDR3 DNA reads TGTGCCAGCACCGGAGGGGGGGGGTATTCACCCCTCCACTTT. The encoded protein is CASTGGGGYSPLHF.

V and J are TRBV7-2 and TRBJ2-1; possibly TRBD2 for D (6 bases). The CDR3 loop spans 15 amino acids. The germline gives CDR1 SGHTA, CDR2 FQGNSA. Trimming cost V 2 bases and J 6 bases, with 14 bases left between them. CDR3 loop: CASSLSGFGGNEQFF. The DNA of the CDR3 is TGTGCCAGCAGCTTAAGCGGGTTCGGTGGCAATGAGCAGTTCTTC.

The genes are TRBV2 and TRBJ2-1; D ambiguous. Germline lookup yields CDR1 SNHLY and CDR2 FYNNEI. The CDR3 runs to 13 residues. The ends were cut back, 6 bases at V and 7 bases at J, with 13 bases in the middle. This CDR3 is CASRLVGGNEQFF. CDR3 DNA sequence: TGTGCCAGCAGATTAGTAGGTGGGAATGAGCAGTTCTTC.

The CDR3 sequence is CARLSGKGASYEQYF. In DNA, the CDR3 is TGTGCCAGGCTTAGCGGGAAGGGGGCCTCCTACGAGCAGTACTTC. The rearrangement links TRBV7-9 to TRBJ2-7; tentative D call: TRBD2 (8 bases). The germline gives CDR1 SEHNR, CDR2 FQNEAQ (reference sequence). Trimming removed 9 bases at V and 0 bases at J, with 18 bases between. The CDR3 length is 15 residues.

The V call is TRBV2, the J call TRBJ2-3, with 7 nucleotides matching TRBD2. CDR3 length: 14 amino acids. Germline V gene lookup returns CDR1 SNHLY and CDR2 FYNNEI. The ends lost 2 bases at V and 5 bases at J; junction bases unmatched: 4. Here the CDR3 DNA reads TGTGCCAGCAGTGAATGGGGGGAGGGAGATACGCAGTATTTT. It yields the protein CASSEWGEGDTQYF.

This clone was observed a single time. The identical CDR3 is also encoded by other nucleotide sequences in the sample. The genes are TRBV6-6 and TRBJ1-5, with D possibly matching TRBD1 (6 bases). The V end lost 3 bases, the J end lost 1 base, and 7 bases lay between the germline ends. The CDR3 extends over 14 amino acids. The germline gives CDR1 MNHNY, CDR2 SVGAGI (reference sequence). The chain's CDR3 is CASSYQGSNQPQHF. For the CDR3, the DNA is TGTGCCAGCAGTTATCAGGGGAGCAATCAGCCCCAGCATTTT.

The CDR3 sequence: CASSLRSLSPSTDTQYF. The CDR3 coding sequence is TGTGCCAGCAGTTTACGGTCCCTTTCGCCTAGCACAGATACGCAGTATTTT. This sequence joins TRBV28 and TRBJ2-3; D call uncertain. Germline V CDR1 and CDR2: MDHEN, SYDVKM. Trimming shortened V by 2 bases and J by 0 bases, and 15 bases separated the two germline ends. The CDR3 sequence is 17 residues long.

This chain connects TRBV18 to TRBJ1-5; D gene uncertain. Germline loops: CDR1 KGHSH, CDR2 LQKENI. This CDR3 has 14 amino acids. V lost 9 bases and J 0 bases, leaving 12 bases between the germline ends. The CDR3 here is CASSISDSNQPQHF. Written as DNA, the CDR3 is TGTGCCAGTTCCATTAGTGATAGCAATCAGCCCCAGCATTTT.

The chain recombines TRBV10-3 with TRBJ1-6; D is unclear. There are 11 residues in the CDR3. The V end lost 9 bases, the J end lost 10 bases, and 10 bases lay between the germline ends. Looked up from germline, CDR1 is ENHRY and CDR2 is SYGVKD. The CDR3 spells CAIGSGSPLHF. In DNA form, the CDR3 reads TGTGCCATAGGATCGGGATCACCCCTCCACTTT.